This entry lists 7 T cell receptor beta chains sequenced from one sample in a study of blood T cell repertoires in COVID-19. Here immunoSEQ multiplex PCR was the method, and the copy in TCRdb shows in-frame clones only, minus some. The data contain about 310,000 clones, around 90% of them singletons. The sequenced sample consisted of peripheral blood. These TCRs come from a woman in her twenties or thirties with COVID-19, enrolled during active disease.

The V call is TRBV7-2, the J call TRBJ2-1; D remains unclear. Trimming took off 1 base at V and 5 bases at J, with 9 bases between the two ends. Germline V gene lookup returns CDR1 SGHTA and CDR2 FQGNSA. The CDR3 sequence is 14 residues long. Here the CDR3 reads CASSLDPRNNEQFF. CDR3 DNA: TGTGCCAGCAGCTTAGATCCGAGAAACAATGAGCAGTTCTTC.

Only one count was recorded for this clone. The chain is built from TRBV30 and TRBJ1-5; 7 nucleotides line up with TRBD1. The length of the CDR3 is 14 residues. Looked up from germline, CDR1 is GTSNPN and CDR2 is SVGIG (reference sequence). The junction had 8 bases not matched to a gene; V was cut back by 2 bases and J by 7 bases. The CDR3: CAWSTGDGRQPQHF. In nucleotides, the CDR3 is TGTGCCTGGAGTACAGGGGATGGGAGGCAGCCCCAGCATTTT.

This clone was found a few times. V gene TRBV5-1 combines with J gene TRBJ2-1, with 10 bases that match TRBD2. Germline loops: CDR1 SGHRS, CDR2 YFSETQ. V gave up 4 bases and J gave up 4 bases; unmatched junction bases: 8. The CDR3 length is 16 residues. CDR3 loop: CASSLLAGEGYNEQFF. The CDR3 bases are TGCGCCAGCAGCCTCCTAGCGGGAGAGGGGTACAATGAGCAGTTCTTC.

V gene TRBV15 combines with J gene TRBJ1-2; 10 nucleotides agree with TRBD1. This CDR3 region has 15 residues. The V gene's germline CDR1 is LNHNV and CDR2 YYDKDF (reference sequence). Trimming took 0 bases from V and 7 from J; bases not matched to a gene: 5. The CDR3 is CATSRDLGQGGGYTF. The DNA for the CDR3 is TGTGCCACCAGCAGAGATCTAGGACAGGGGGGTGGCTACACCTTC.

The CDR3 nucleotides are TGTGCCTGGAGGTTACTCCCGGGACAGGGCACTAGCGGGAGGGGTAGAGGGACCTACAATGAGCAGTTCTTC. Protein product: CAWRLLPGQGTSGRGRGTYNEQFF. The chain employs TRBV30 and TRBJ2-1; 13 nucleotides match TRBD2. V lost 3 bases and J lost 2; bases outside the gene matches: 28. Germline CDR1 reads GTSNPN; CDR2 reads SVGIG (reference sequence). The CDR3 consists of 24 residues. The variable domain in full, completed from reference TRBV30 and TRBJ2-1, reads SQTIHQWPATLVQPVGSPLSLECTVEGTSNPNLYWYRQAAGRGLQLLFYSVGIGQISSEVPQNLSASRPQDRQFILSSKKLLLSDSGFYLCAWRLLPGQGTSGRGRGTYNEQFFGPGTRLTVL.

This clone was seen once. The chain joins TRBV3-1 (or the pseudogene TRBV3-2) to TRBJ2-7; TRBD1 agrees at 11 bases. Germline V gene sequence: CDR1 LGHDT, CDR2 YNNKEL (reference sequence). V gave up 5 bases and J gave up 6 bases; unmatched junction bases: 9. The CDR3 spans 15 residues. DNA for the CDR3: TGTGCCAGCAGCTTCGGGACAGGGGGTCGTTTCGAGCAGTACTTC. Translated, it gives CASSFGTGGRFEQYF.

This chain uses TRBV11-2 with TRBJ1-2, with D maybe TRBD1 (5 bases). The CDR3 consists of 17 residues. The germline CDR1 and CDR2 sequences are SGHAT and FQNNGV. Trimming left V 5 bases short and J 0 bases short, with 19 bases between. The CDR3 region is CASSGASDRSSNYGYTF. The CDR3 nucleotides are TGTGCCAGCAGCGGGGCATCCGACAGATCCTCTAACTATGGCTACACCTTC.